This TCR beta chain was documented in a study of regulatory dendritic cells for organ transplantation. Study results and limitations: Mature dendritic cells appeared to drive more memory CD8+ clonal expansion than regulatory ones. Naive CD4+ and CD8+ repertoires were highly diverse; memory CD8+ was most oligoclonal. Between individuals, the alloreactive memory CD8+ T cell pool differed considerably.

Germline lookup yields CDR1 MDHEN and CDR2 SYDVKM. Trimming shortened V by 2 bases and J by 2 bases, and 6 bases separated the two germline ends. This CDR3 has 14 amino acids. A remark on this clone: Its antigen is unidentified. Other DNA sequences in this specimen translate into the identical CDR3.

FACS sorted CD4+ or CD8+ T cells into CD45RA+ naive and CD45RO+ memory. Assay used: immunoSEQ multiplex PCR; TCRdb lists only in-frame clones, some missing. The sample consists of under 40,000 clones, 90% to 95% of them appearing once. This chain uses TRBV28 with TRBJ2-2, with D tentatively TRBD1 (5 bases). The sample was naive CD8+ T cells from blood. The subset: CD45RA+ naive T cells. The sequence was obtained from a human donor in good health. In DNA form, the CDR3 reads TGTGCCAGCAGTTTACAGGGCAACACCGGGGAGCTGTTTTTT. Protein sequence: CASSLQGNTGELFF. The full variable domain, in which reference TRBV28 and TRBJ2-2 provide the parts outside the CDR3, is DVKVTQSSRYLVKRTGEKVFLECVQDMDHENMFWYRQDPGLGLRLIYFSYDVKMKEKGDIPEGYSVSREKKERFSLILESASTNQTSMYLCASSLQGNTGELFFGEGSRLTVL.